This T cell receptor (beta chain) comes out of a study of T cell repertoires in cytomegalovirus infection. Across the study: Used in the study were CMV epitopes, some recently identified and HLA-C-restricted, others well-studied and HLA-B-restricted. Public signatures in TCR beta pointed to CMV infection and matching HLA type.

From the reads, TCRdb called clonotypes with MiXCR, one entry per CDR3 protein. The profile covers about 900,000 distinct CDR3 sequences, with under 40% appearing a single time and under 15% taken by the ten largest. Overall study results and limits: Clonotypes of TCR beta that were HLA-C-restricted and CMV-specific dominated the ex vivo response. CMV carriers having the relevant HLA were flagged by cumulative public TCR beta family frequency.

Regarding this clonotype: Its target is not known.

CDR1 and CDR2 from the germline V gene are MGHRA and YSYEKL. The ends lost 3 bases at V and 5 bases at J; junction bases unmatched: 8. This CDR3 spans 16 amino acids. The V call is TRBV4-1, the J call TRBJ2-5, with TRBD2 matching over 11 bases. The source was cultured CD8+ T cells from PBMCs, collected from culture after CMV antigen stimulation. This clonotype originated in a human donor in good health (CMV status not recorded). Some clones in this sample may be carry-over from other donors' samples. In DNA, the CDR3 is TGCGCCAGCAGCCATAATAGCGGGGGGGCCGTTGAGACCCAGTACTTC. Translation gives CASSHNSGGAVETQYF.